Here is one T cell receptor (beta chain) with its context. Distinct nucleotide sequences in the sample also encode this CDR3. The entry originates in a study of control samples from healthy donors and cancer patients. CDR1 SQVTM and CDR2 ANQGSEA come from the germline V gene. The CDR3 is made up of 13 amino acids. The V segment lost 6 bases and the J segment 3 bases; nucleotides outside the gene matches: 5. Assay: immunoSEQ multiplex PCR; the TCRdb copy retains only in-frame clones and omits some. The sample records just under 150,000 clones, 75% to 95% being singletons. What was sequenced was blood. V usage is TRBV29-1 and J usage is TRBJ1-2, with 9 bases aligning to TRBD1. The sequence came from a man aged 25 to 40 in good health. The CDR3 sequence is CSVATGGDYGYTF. The CDR3 region has the DNA TGCAGCGTAGCTACAGGGGGCGACTATGGCTACACCTTC.